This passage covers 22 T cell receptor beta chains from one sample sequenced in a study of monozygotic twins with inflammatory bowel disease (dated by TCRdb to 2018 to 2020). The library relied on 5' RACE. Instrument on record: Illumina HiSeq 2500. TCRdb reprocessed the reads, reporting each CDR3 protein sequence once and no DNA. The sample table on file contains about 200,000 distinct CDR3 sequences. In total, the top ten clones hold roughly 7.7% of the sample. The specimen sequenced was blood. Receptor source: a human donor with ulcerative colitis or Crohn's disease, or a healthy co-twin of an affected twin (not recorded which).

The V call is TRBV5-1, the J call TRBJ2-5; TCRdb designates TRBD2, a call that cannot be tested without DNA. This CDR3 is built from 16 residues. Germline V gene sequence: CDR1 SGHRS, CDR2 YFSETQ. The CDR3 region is CASSFGGASTQVTQYF.

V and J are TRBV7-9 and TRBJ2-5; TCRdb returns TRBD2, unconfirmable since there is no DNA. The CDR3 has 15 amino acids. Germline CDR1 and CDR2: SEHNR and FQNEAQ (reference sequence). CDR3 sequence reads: CATSVRQGPQETQYF.

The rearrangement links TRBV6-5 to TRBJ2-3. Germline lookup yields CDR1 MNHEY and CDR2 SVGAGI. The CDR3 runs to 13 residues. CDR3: CASSYDPTDTQYF.

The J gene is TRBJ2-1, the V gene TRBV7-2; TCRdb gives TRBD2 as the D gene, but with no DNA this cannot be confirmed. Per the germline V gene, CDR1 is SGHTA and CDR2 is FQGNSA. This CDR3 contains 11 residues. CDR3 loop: CATTAGVEQFF.

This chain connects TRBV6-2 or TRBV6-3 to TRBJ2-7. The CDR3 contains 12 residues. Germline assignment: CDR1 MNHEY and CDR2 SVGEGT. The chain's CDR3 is CASSLQTYEQYF.

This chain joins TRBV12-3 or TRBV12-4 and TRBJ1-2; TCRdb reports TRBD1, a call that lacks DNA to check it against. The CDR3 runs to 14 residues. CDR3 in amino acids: CASSLAVTGSGYTF.

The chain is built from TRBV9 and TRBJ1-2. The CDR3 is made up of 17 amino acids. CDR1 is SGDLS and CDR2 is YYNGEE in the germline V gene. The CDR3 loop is CASSVWDGPGYGDGYTF.

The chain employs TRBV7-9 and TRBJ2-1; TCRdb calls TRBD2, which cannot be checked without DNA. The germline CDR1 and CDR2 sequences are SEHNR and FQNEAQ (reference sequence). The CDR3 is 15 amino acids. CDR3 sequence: CASSKGLAGGVEQFF.

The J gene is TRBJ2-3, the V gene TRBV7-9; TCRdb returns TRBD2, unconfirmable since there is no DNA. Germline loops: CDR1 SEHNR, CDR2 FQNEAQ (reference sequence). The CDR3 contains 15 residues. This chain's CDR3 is CASSLGAGDTDTQYF.

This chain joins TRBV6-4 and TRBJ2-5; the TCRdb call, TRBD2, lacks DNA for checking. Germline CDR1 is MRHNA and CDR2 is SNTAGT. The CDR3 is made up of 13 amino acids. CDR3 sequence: CATSPGGKETQYF.

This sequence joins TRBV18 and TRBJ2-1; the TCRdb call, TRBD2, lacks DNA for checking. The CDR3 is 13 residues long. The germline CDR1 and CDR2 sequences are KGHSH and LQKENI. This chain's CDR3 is CASSSGEYNEQFF.

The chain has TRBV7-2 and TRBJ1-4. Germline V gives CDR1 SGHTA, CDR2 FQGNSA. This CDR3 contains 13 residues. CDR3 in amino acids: CASSFALDEKLFF.

CDR3 in amino acids: CSASGTGNTIYF. The J gene is TRBJ1-3, the V gene TRBV29-1; without DNA, the TCRdb call of TRBD1 cannot be checked. The CDR3 totals 12 residues. Germline CDR1 is SQVTM and CDR2 is ANQGSEA.

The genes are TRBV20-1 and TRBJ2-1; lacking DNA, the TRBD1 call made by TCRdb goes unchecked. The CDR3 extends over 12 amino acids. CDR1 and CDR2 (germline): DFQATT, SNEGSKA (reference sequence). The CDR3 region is CSASRESHEQFF.

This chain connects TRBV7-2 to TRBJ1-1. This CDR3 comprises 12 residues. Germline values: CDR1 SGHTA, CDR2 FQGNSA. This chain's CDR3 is CASSQFNTEAFF.

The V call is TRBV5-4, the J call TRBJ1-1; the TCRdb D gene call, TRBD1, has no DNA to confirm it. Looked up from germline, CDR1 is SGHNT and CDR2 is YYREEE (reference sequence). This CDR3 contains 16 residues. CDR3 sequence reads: CASSLAQGRMNTEAFF.

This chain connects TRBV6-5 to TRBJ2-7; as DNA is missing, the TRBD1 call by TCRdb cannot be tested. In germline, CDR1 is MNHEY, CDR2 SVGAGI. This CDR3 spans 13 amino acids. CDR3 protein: CASSRSGGYEQYF.

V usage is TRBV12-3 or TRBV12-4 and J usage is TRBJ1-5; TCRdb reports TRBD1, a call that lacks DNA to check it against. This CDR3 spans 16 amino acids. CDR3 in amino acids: CASSPGTGGRDQPQHF.

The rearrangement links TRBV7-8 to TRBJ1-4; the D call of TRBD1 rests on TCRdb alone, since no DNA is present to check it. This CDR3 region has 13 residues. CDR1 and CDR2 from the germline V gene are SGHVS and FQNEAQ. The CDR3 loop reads CASSPGMREKLFF.

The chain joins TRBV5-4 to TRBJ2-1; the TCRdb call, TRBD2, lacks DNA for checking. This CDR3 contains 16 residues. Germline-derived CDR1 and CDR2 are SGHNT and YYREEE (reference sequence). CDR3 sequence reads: CASSFEDSEVYNEQFF. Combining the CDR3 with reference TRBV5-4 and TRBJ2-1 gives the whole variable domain ETGVTQSPTHLIKTRGQQVTLRCSSQSGHNTVSWYQQALGQGPQFIFQYYREEENGRGNFPPRFSGLQFPNYSSELNVNALELDDSALYLCASSFEDSEVYNEQFFGPGTRLTVL.

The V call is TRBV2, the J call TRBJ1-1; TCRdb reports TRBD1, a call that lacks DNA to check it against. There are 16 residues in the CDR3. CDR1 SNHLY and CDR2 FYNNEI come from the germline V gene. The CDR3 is CASSEALWTGVNGAFF.

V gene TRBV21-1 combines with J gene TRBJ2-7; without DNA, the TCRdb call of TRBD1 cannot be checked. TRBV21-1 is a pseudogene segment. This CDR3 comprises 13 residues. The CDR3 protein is CASSKSQGCEQYF.